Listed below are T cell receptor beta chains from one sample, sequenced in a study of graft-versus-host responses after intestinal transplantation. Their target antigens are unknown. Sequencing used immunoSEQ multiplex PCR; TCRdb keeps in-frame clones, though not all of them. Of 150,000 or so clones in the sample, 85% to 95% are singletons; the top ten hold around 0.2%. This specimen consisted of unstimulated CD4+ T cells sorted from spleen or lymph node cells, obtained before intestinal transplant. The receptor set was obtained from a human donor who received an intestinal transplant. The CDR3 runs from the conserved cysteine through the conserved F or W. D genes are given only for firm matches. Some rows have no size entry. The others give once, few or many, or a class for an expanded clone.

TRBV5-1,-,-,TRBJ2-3,CASSLEWSPPDTQYF,TGCGCCAGCAGCTTGGAGTGGAGTCCCCCAGATACGCAGTATTTT
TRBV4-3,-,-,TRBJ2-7,CASSQGPQGAKDEQYF,TGCGCCAGCAGCCAAGGACCTCAGGGAGCAAAGGACGAGCAGTACTTC
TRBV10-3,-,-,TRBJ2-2,CATNLGGGGELFF,TGTGCCACGAATTTGGGGGGCGGCGGGGAGCTGTTTTTT
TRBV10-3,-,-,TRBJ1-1,CAISGSSGAEAFF,TGTGCCATCAGTGGATCAAGCGGCGCTGAAGCTTTCTTT
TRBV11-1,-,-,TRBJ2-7,CASSARQGLYEQYF,TGTGCCAGCAGCGCCCGACAGGGACTCTACGAGCAGTACTTC
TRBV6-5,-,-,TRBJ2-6,CASSYSGVGANVLTF,TGTGCCAGCAGTTACTCAGGGGTAGGGGCCAACGTCCTGACTTTC
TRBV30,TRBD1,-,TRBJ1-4,CACLDRWDEKLFF,TGTGCCTGCCTGGACAGGTGGGATGAAAAACTGTTTTTT
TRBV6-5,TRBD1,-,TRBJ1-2,CASSYRQGHGYTF,TGTGCCAGCAGTTATAGACAGGGTCATGGCTACACCTTC
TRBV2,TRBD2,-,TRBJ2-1,CASIPGLAGVGEQFF,TGTGCCAGCATTCCGGGACTAGCGGGAGTGGGTGAGCAGTTCTTC
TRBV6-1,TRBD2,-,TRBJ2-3,CASSGGAGTSGRRGTDTQYF,TGTGCCAGCAGTGGAGGGGCCGGGACTAGCGGGAGACGCGGTACAGATACGCAGTATTTT
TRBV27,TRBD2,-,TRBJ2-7,CASSFQGGLAVSSYEQYF,TGTGCCAGCAGTTTTCAGGGCGGACTAGCGGTTAGCTCCTACGAGCAGTACTTC
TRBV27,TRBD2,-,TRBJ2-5,CASSLRVAGGGETQYF,TGTGCCAGCAGTTTGCGGGTAGCGGGGGGGGGAGAGACCCAGTACTTC
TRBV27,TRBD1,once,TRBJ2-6,CASSAGTGASGANVLTF,TGTGCCAGCAGTGCTGGGACAGGGGCCTCTGGGGCCAACGTCCTGACTTTC
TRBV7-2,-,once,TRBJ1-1,CASRSQGFTEAFF,TGTGCCAGCAGGTCACAGGGATTCACTGAAGCTTTCTTT
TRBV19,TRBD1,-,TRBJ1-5,CASSMAGQGISNQPQHF,TGTGCCAGTAGTATGGCGGGACAGGGGATTAGCAATCAGCCCCAGCATTTT
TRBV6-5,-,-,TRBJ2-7,CASSYSYSAYEQYF,TGTGCCAGCAGTTACTCGTACTCGGCCTACGAGCAGTACTTC
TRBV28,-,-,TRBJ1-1,CASSLPGAEAFF,TGTGCCAGCAGTCTCCCGGGGGCCGAAGCTTTCTTT
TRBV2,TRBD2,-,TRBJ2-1,CASSEVTSGRQPLYNEQFF,TGTGCCAGCAGTGAAGTGACTAGCGGGAGGCAGCCTCTCTACAATGAGCAGTTCTTC
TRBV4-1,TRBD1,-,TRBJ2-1,CASSQDGSGQGAYNEQFF,TGCGCCAGCAGCCAAGATGGGTCGGGACAGGGGGCGTACAATGAGCAGTTCTTC
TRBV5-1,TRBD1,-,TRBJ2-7,CASSRDRGPPYEQYF,TGCGCCAGCAGCCGCGACAGGGGTCCTCCCTACGAGCAGTACTTC
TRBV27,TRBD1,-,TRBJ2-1,CASSSRQGIGGNEQFF,TGTGCCAGCAGTTCCCGACAGGGGATAGGAGGCAATGAGCAGTTCTTC
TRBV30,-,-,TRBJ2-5,CAWEGPGTGQTQYF,TGTGCCTGGGAAGGCCCCGGGACCGGCCAGACCCAGTACTTC
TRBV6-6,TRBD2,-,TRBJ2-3,CASRVAGGTDTQYF,TGTGCCAGCAGAGTAGCGGGAGGCACAGATACGCAGTATTTT
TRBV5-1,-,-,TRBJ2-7,CASSTSLSYEQYF,TGCGCCAGCAGCACCTCACTCAGCTACGAGCAGTACTTC
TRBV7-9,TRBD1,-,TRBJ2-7,CASSFSGQATYEQYF,TGTGCCAGCAGCTTCTCTGGACAGGCCACCTACGAGCAGTACTTC
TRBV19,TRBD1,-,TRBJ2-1,CASSSGTGGRGEQFF,TGTGCCAGTAGTTCCGGGACAGGGGGCAGGGGTGAGCAGTTCTTC
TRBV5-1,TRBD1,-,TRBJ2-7,CASSLAGQGSYEQYF,TGCGCCAGCAGCTTGGCCGGACAGGGCTCCTACGAGCAGTACTTC
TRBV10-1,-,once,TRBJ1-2,CASSEGHNYGYTF,TGCGCCAGCAGTGAGGGACATAACTATGGCTACACCTTC
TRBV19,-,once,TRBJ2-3,CASTLGTLSLGTQYF,TGTGCCAGTACCTTGGGGACACTCTCCCTGGGTACGCAGTATTTT
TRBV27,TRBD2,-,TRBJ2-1,CASSLSWAGGTEQFF,TGTGCCAGCAGCTTAAGTTGGGCGGGAGGGACTGAGCAGTTCTTC